What follows is one TCR beta chain and its context. What it binds is not known. The sample is drawn from a study of CXCR4 blockade with PD-1 therapy in pancreatic cancer. Overall study findings and caveats: More frequent amino acid clones had more nucleotide rearrangements, suggesting convergent selection. Only TCRbeta chains were sequenced here.

The V gene lost 2 bases and the J gene lost 5 bases, with 16 bases spanning the gap. The CDR3 is 16 residues long. The germline CDR1 and CDR2 sequences are SGHNT and YENEEA. Profiled with immunoSEQ multiplex PCR; TCRdb holds only in-frame clones, not every one. Altogether about 2,400 clones are present, about 40% being singletons, with the ten largest covering about 15%. Material for sequencing was tumor tissue. This rearrangement joins TRBV11-3 to TRBJ1-3; D is possibly TRBD1 (5 bases). This sequence was found in a human donor with pancreatic ductal adenocarcinoma. In DNA form, the CDR3 reads TGTGCCAGCAGCTTAACCACCGAGACAGCTAGAAACACCATATATTTT. Protein sequence: CASSLTTETARNTIYF. Variable domain in full (rest from reference TRBV11-3 and TRBJ1-3): EAGVVQSPRYKIIEKKQPVAFWCNPISGHNTLYWYLQNLGQGPELLIRYENEEAVDDSQLPKDRFSAERLKGVDSTLKIQPAELGDSAVYLCASSLTTETARNTIYFGEGSWLTVV.